The 21 T cell receptor beta chains listed next were all sequenced from one sample in a study of blood T cell repertoires in COVID-19. Here immunoSEQ multiplex PCR was the method, and the copy in TCRdb shows in-frame clones only, minus some. The sample holds some 130,000 clones, around 80% seen once. Sequencing used peripheral blood. The receptors were gathered from a man in his 60s with acute or convalescent COVID-19.

The chain recombines TRBV7-2 with TRBJ1-5; tentatively, D is TRBD1 (5 bases). V was shortened by 4 bases and J by 1 base, with 8 bases between the two germline ends. CDR3 size: 14 residues. Germline CDR1 SGHTA, CDR2 FQGNSA. The CDR3 nucleotides are TGTGCCAGCAGCTCACAGGTCAGCAATCAGCCCCAGCATTTT. Protein sequence: CASSSQVSNQPQHF. The full variable domain, rest sourced from reference TRBV7-2 and TRBJ1-5, is GAGVSQSPSNKVTEKGKDVELRCDPISGHTALYWYRQSLGQGLEFLIYFQGNSAPDKSGLPSDRFSAERTGGSVSTLTIQRTQQEDSAVYLCASSSQVSNQPQHFGDGTRLSIL.

This chain uses TRBV27 with TRBJ2-7, with D perhaps matching TRBD1 (6 bases). Germline assignment: CDR1 MNHEY and CDR2 SMNVEV (reference sequence). Trimming pared 6 bases from V and 6 bases from J, leaving 12 bases between. The CDR3 loop spans 12 amino acids. CDR3 sequence (DNA): TGTGCCAGCAGCAACAGGGTAGGCGAGCAGTACTTC. Translated, it gives CASSNRVGEQYF.

About this clone itself: This CDR3 is also generated by other DNA sequences in the sample. The chain couples TRBV27 to TRBJ1-5; D remains ambiguous. The CDR3 sequence is 12 residues long. V dropped 6 bases and J dropped 7 bases, with 10 bases sitting between them. Germline V lookup: CDR1 MNHEY, CDR2 SMNVEV (reference sequence). CDR3 sequence: CASSFLGQPQHF. The DNA of the CDR3 is TGTGCCAGCAGCTTCCTCGGGCAGCCCCAGCATTTT.

The chain carries TRBV27 and TRBJ2-2; possible D gene TRBD2, 6 bases. The ends were cut back, 0 bases at V and 7 bases at J, with 12 bases in the middle. The V gene's germline CDR1 is MNHEY and CDR2 SMNVEV (reference sequence). This CDR3 contains 15 residues. CDR3 DNA: TGTGCCAGCAGTTTATCACTAGCTCGGAACGGGGAGCTGTTTTTT. Encoded protein: CASSLSLARNGELFF.

The chain combines TRBV28 with TRBJ2-1, with TRBD2 identical over 11 bases. The ends lost 6 bases at V and 1 base at J; junction bases unmatched: 2. Germline values: CDR1 MDHEN, CDR2 SYDVKM. The CDR3 covers 15 residues. This CDR3 reads CASSPSGRSYNEQFF. DNA of the CDR3: TGTGCCAGCAGCCCTAGCGGGAGGTCCTACAATGAGCAGTTCTTC.

The J gene is TRBJ2-1, the V gene TRBV2; 7 bases align to TRBD2. The J segment lost 5 bases and the V segment lost 6 bases, leaving 7 bases of the junction unmatched. This CDR3 region has 14 residues. Per germline, CDR1 SNHLY and CDR2 FYNNEI. CDR3 in amino acids: CASRRESLHNEQFF. The CDR3 coding sequence is TGTGCCAGCAGGCGGGAGAGCCTTCACAATGAGCAGTTCTTC.

The chain employs TRBV28 and TRBJ2-7, with 10 bases that match TRBD1. V was pared by 5 bases and J by 6 bases, with 7 bases of the junction left unmatched. CDR3 size: 14 residues. Per the germline V gene, CDR1 is MDHEN and CDR2 is SYDVKM. CDR3 sequence: CASSPDRGSVEQYF. The CDR3 coding sequence is TGTGCCAGCAGTCCGGACAGGGGGAGCGTCGAGCAGTACTTC.

V and J are TRBV5-4 and TRBJ2-3; 9 bases align to TRBD1. The CDR3 has 14 amino acids. V shed 5 bases and J 1 base; nucleotides not matched to a gene: 2. CDR1 is SGHNT and CDR2 is YYREEE in the germline V gene (reference sequence). The CDR3 bases are TGTGCCAGCAGTCGGGACAGGGGCACAGATACGCAGTATTTT. Translated, it gives CASSRDRGTDTQYF. The complete variable domain, with remaining parts taken from reference TRBV5-4 and TRBJ2-3, reads ETGVTQSPTHLIKTRGQQVTLRCSSQSGHNTVSWYQQALGQGPQFIFQYYREEENGRGNFPPRFSGLQFPNYSSELNVNALELDDSALYLCASSRDRGTDTQYFGPGTRLTVL.

This clone was seen a few times. The chain carries TRBV11-2 and TRBJ1-2; the D gene is possibly TRBD1 (5 bases). The CDR3 consists of 13 residues. Trimming removed 5 bases at V and 3 bases at J, with 10 bases between. Germline-derived CDR1 and CDR2 are SGHAT and FQNNGV. The CDR3 coding sequence is TGTGCCAGCAGCCAGGACAACTACTATGGCTACACCTTC. This codes for CASSQDNYYGYTF.

The chain joins TRBV5-4 to TRBJ2-3; 8 bases are a match to TRBD2. J gave up 2 bases and V 1 base, and 3 bases lay outside the gene matches. The CDR3 runs 15 residues. Germline V CDR1 and CDR2: SGHNT, YYREEE (reference sequence). The CDR3 DNA is TGTGCCAGCAGCTTGACTAGCGGTTACACAGATACGCAGTATTTT. It yields the protein CASSLTSGYTDTQYF.

This chain connects TRBV14 to TRBJ1-1; D not certain. CDR3 size: 12 residues. Trimming removed 3 bases from V and 7 bases from J, with 9 bases in between. Germline V gene sequence: CDR1 SGHDN, CDR2 FVKESK. The chain's CDR3 is CASSQYRGEAFF. In nucleotides, the CDR3 is TGTGCCAGCAGCCAGTACCGGGGTGAAGCTTTCTTT.

The chain has TRBV7-9 and TRBJ2-2, with TRBD2 matching 10 bases. Unmatched junction bases numbered 4, after V lost 6 bases and J lost 6 bases. The germline CDR1 and CDR2 sequences are SEHNR and FQNEAQ (reference sequence). This CDR3 comprises 14 residues. DNA for the CDR3: TGTGCCAGCAGAAAGACTAGCGGGCCCGGGGAGCTGTTTTTT. Amino acids: CASRKTSGPGELFF.

The rearrangement uses TRBV19 and TRBJ1-1; D is perhaps TRBD1 (6 bases). Germline V gene lookup returns CDR1 LNHDA and CDR2 SQIVND (reference sequence). Trimming took 2 bases from V and 10 from J, leaving 14 bases between them. The CDR3 is 13 amino acids. CDR3 DNA sequence: TGTGCCAGTAGTATAACGGGAGGGGGTCGAGCTTTCTTT. Translation: CASSITGGGRAFF.

The chain uses TRBV12-1 and TRBJ2-1; the D call of TRBD2 is as the table states it, not checked on the DNA. TRBV12-1 is reported as a pseudogene. This CDR3 region has 15 residues. The CDR3 DNA is TGTGCCAGCAGCCCTAGCGGGAGGGGTTACAATGAGCAGTTCTTC. It translates to CASSPSGRGYNEQFF.

This clone was detected once. This sequence joins TRBV19 and TRBJ1-3; 7 nucleotides align to TRBD1. CDR3 size: 15 residues. V lost 9 bases and J lost 4; bases outside the gene matches: 12. Germline V lookup: CDR1 LNHDA, CDR2 SQIVND (reference sequence). CDR3 region: CASKGGAMSGNTIYF. CDR3 DNA sequence: TGTGCCAGCAAAGGGGGCGCGATGTCCGGAAACACCATATATTTT.

The chain employs TRBV27 and TRBJ2-5; D possibly corresponds to TRBD1 (5 bases). The germline V and J ends were trimmed by 5 bases and 2 bases, with 15 bases remaining between them. Germline V gene lookup returns CDR1 MNHEY and CDR2 SMNVEV (reference sequence). The CDR3 consists of 15 residues. CDR3 region: CASSALGAKQETQYF. The CDR3 DNA follows: TGTGCCAGCAGTGCCCTTGGGGCGAAACAAGAGACCCAGTACTTC.

V is TRBV7-2 and J is TRBJ2-3, with TRBD2 matching 10 bases. V was clipped by 5 bases and J by 2 bases; unmatched bases: 7. The CDR3 is made up of 16 amino acids. Germline V gene sequence: CDR1 SGHTA, CDR2 FQGNSA. CDR3 amino acids: CASSPVLAGATDTQYF. In DNA, the CDR3 is TGTGCCAGCAGCCCGGTGCTAGCGGGAGCCACAGATACGCAGTATTTT.

The chain combines TRBV2 with TRBJ1-4; possible D gene TRBD1, 5 bases. The CDR3 covers 12 residues. V dropped 6 bases and J dropped 4 bases, with 6 bases sitting between them. From germline, CDR1 is SNHLY and CDR2 FYNNEI. DNA of the CDR3: TGTGCCAGCAGGCAGGGTAATGAAAAACTGTTTTTT. This translates into CASRQGNEKLFF.

This chain uses TRBV28 with TRBJ1-2, with 11 bases lining up with TRBD1. Germline trimming cut 5 bases from V and 10 bases from J; bases unmatched to any gene: 12. There are 15 residues in the CDR3. The germline CDR1 and CDR2 sequences are MDHEN and SYDVKM. CDR3 loop: CASSTLGTGGFAYTF. As DNA, the CDR3 is TGTGCCAGCAGTACTCTTGGGACAGGGGGATTCGCCTACACCTTC.

V is TRBV9 and J is TRBJ1-4; no firm D call. The V gene lost 2 bases and the J gene lost 3 bases, with 11 bases spanning the gap. Germline CDR1 SGDLS, CDR2 YYNGEE. The CDR3 runs to 15 residues. The CDR3 reads CASSVREGANEKLFF. DNA of the CDR3: TGTGCCAGCAGCGTTCGGGAGGGCGCTAATGAAAAACTGTTTTTT. The full variable domain, with the rest looked up from reference TRBV9 and TRBJ1-4, is DSGVTQTPKHLITATGQRVTLRCSPRSGDLSVYWYQQSLDQGLQFLIQYYNGEERAKGNILERFSAQQFPDLHSELNLSSLELGDSALYFCASSVREGANEKLFFGSGTQLSVL.

This clone was seen a single time. CDR3 amino acids: CASSIGMQPQHF. CDR3 sequence (DNA): TGTGCCAGTAGTATCGGGATGCAGCCCCAGCATTTT. The rearrangement links TRBV19 to TRBJ1-5; D is unresolved. Germline values: CDR1 LNHDA, CDR2 SQIVND (reference sequence). The length of the CDR3 is 12 residues. Between the trimmed V and J ends, which lost 3 bases and 7 bases, there was a span of 7 bases. The full variable domain, rest sourced from reference TRBV19 and TRBJ1-5, is DGGITQSPKYLFRKEGQNVTLSCEQNLNHDAMYWYRQDPGQGLRLIYYSQIVNDFQKGDIAEGYSVSREKKESFPLTVTSAQKNPTAFYLCASSIGMQPQHFGDGTRLSIL.